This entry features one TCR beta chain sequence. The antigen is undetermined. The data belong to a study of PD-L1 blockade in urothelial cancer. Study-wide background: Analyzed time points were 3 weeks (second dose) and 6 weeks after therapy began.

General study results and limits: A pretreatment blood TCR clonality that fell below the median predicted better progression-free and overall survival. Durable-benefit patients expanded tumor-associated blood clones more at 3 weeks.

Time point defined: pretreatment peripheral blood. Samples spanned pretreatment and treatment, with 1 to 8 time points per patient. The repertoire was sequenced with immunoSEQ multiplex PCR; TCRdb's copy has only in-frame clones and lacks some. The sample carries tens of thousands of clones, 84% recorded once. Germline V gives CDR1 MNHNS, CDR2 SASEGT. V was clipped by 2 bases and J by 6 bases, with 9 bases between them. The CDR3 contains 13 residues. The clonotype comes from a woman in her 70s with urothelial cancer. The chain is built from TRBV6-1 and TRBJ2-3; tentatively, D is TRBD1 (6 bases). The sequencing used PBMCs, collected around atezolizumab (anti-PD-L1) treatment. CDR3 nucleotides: TGTGCCAGCAGTGAACAGGGGAGTGATACGCAGTATTTT. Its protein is CASSEQGSDTQYF.